The 9 T cell receptor beta chains below were found in one sample sequenced in a study of OX40 agonist ivuxolimab in advanced cancers. The protocol was immunoSEQ multiplex PCR, while the TCRdb copy is restricted to in-frame clones and leaves out a portion. The sample lists 9,500 to 14,000 clones; around 84% were seen once. This specimen consisted of CD4+ or CD8+ T cells sorted from blood, obtained in a trial of the OX40 agonist ivuxolimab. The receptors were sampled from an adult with an advanced solid tumor such as melanoma, head and neck, liver or kidney cancer.

This CDR3 is CASHTPPNSNQPQHF. As DNA, the CDR3 is TGTGCCAGCCACACCCCCCCCAACAGCAATCAGCCCCAGCATTTT. J is TRBJ1-5 and V is TRBV28; no clear D. Germline V gives CDR1 MDHEN, CDR2 SYDVKM. This CDR3 is built from 15 residues. V was cut by 8 bases and J by 1 base, with 15 bases left in between.

Comment on this clone: At one end, the junction sequence differs from germline, possibly due to a read error. The chain has TRBV7-2 and TRBJ2-3; 7 bases line up with TRBD2. This CDR3 comprises 13 residues. CDR1 is SGHTA and CDR2 is FQGNSA in the germline V gene. The CDR3 DNA reads TGTGCCAGCAGCCTAGCGGAGGAAGTAGCGCAGTATTTT. Protein product: CASSLAEEVAQYF.

The chain combines TRBV19 with TRBJ1-2; D is possibly TRBD1 (6 bases). The CDR3 contains 18 residues. Germline V lookup: CDR1 LNHDA, CDR2 SQIVND (reference sequence). Trimming cost V 5 bases and J 2 bases, with 24 bases left between them. CDR3 protein: CASSPKGGSFGDNYGYTF. CDR3 nucleotide sequence: TGTGCCAGTAGTCCCAAGGGGGGCAGTTTTGGCGACAACTATGGCTACACCTTC.

CDR3 amino acids: CASSLLPGPTYNEQFF. The CDR3 bases are TGTGCCAGCAGTTTATTGCCGGGCCCGACCTACAATGAGCAGTTCTTC. J is TRBJ2-1 and V is TRBV27; D ambiguous. The V and J ends lost 1 base and 2 bases respectively, with 12 bases between them. This CDR3 is 16 amino acids long. Germline lookup yields CDR1 MNHEY and CDR2 SMNVEV (reference sequence).

The J gene is TRBJ1-2, the V gene TRBV11-2, with D perhaps matching TRBD1 (5 bases). The V and J ends lost 0 bases and 4 bases respectively, with 6 bases between them. Germline loops: CDR1 SGHAT, CDR2 FQNNGV. This CDR3 is built from 13 residues. The CDR3 is CASSLDGTYGYTF. As DNA, the CDR3 is TGTGCCAGCAGCTTAGATGGGACCTATGGCTACACCTTC.

This rearrangement joins TRBV5-1 to TRBJ2-7; 7 nucleotides align to TRBD1. With 0 bases clipped from V and 0 bases from J, the junction kept 3 bases outside the gene matches. The CDR3 has 15 amino acids. CDR1 is SGHRS, CDR2 YFSETQ, per germline. The CDR3 spells CASSLGTGLSYEQYF. CDR3 sequence (DNA): TGCGCCAGCAGCTTGGGGACAGGACTCTCCTACGAGCAGTACTTC.

The rearrangement links TRBV6-1 to TRBJ1-5; D is unresolved. V lost 2 bases to trimming and J lost 0 bases, with 5 bases between them. This CDR3 is 14 amino acids long. Per the germline V gene, CDR1 is MNHNS and CDR2 is SASEGT. The CDR3 DNA is TGTGCCAGCAGTGAATTAGATAGCAATCAGCCCCAGCATTTT. This sequence encodes CASSELDSNQPQHF.

Of note for this clone: One junction end disagrees with the germline gene, perhaps due to a read error. The J gene is TRBJ2-2, the V gene TRBV7-2; 8 bases are shared with TRBD2. Germline values: CDR1 SGHTA, CDR2 FQGNSA. The CDR3 totals 16 residues. In DNA form, the CDR3 reads TGTGCCAGCAGCTTAGATTACCGGGACTTTAGCGGGAAGCTGTTTTTT. Translated, it gives CASSLDYRDFSGKLFF.

V usage is TRBV7-3 and J usage is TRBJ2-1; perhaps D is TRBD1 or TRBD2 (6 bases each). Germline values: CDR1 SGHTA, CDR2 FQGTGA. Trimming left V 5 bases short and J 7 bases short, with 15 bases between. CDR3 size: 14 residues. CDR3 DNA sequence: TGTGCCAGCAGCCTTAGGGGGGCGGAAAATGAGCAGTTCTTC. As protein: CASSLRGAENEQFF.